The clone carrying this T cell receptor (beta chain) turned up a few times. This sample stems from a study of T-cell memory formation after mild COVID-19. Study-level background: Largely, TCR clusters stayed within a single donor.

TCRdb re-called the 5' RACE reads through MiXCR, storing one row per CDR3 protein. This table holds 250,000 or so distinct CDR3 sequences, about 20% found once. This CDR3 comprises 14 residues. Trimming at V came to 3 bases and at J to 2 bases, leaving 4 bases not matched to a gene. Germline CDR1 is SGDLS and CDR2 is YYNGEE. The chain joins TRBV9 to TRBJ2-7; 8 nucleotides line up with TRBD1. The sequencing sample was made of PBMCs or a T cell subset sorted from them (not recorded which). The TCR comes from a young man who had mild COVID-19 (a few samples of this study predate the infection). Cell type and time point are not known. CDR3 protein: CASSGRDRTYEQYV. CDR3 DNA sequence: TGTGCCAGCAGCGGACGGGACAGGACCTACGAGCAGTACGTC.